The text below deals with one T cell receptor (beta chain). This CDR3 has 14 residues. Germline V gene lookup returns CDR1 MNHEY and CDR2 SVGEGT. Between the trimmed V and J ends, which lost 2 bases and 0 bases, there was a span of 8 bases. In the original workflow: From reference gene primer amplification, estimates of nucleated cell counts were derived. Sequenced by immunoSEQ multiplex PCR; TCRdb stores in-frame clones only, minus some. V and J calls and clone size are as listed in that table; D and trimming were resolved from the DNA. Among 60,000 to 75,000 clones listed, 86% were seen once. These data are taken from a study of blood T cell repertoires in COVID-19. Across the whole study: Sources were T cells, B-cell-depleted T cells, or PBMCs; the material itself was cDNA or gDNA.

The chain carries TRBV6-2 or TRBV6-3 and TRBJ2-7; tentatively, D is TRBD1 (6 bases). The TCR sequence derives from a man younger than 40 with acute or convalescent COVID-19. The material sequenced was peripheral blood. The CDR3 DNA sequence: TGTGCCAGCAGTTACGGGACAAACTCCTACGAGCAGTACTTC. It translates to CASSYGTNSYEQYF.